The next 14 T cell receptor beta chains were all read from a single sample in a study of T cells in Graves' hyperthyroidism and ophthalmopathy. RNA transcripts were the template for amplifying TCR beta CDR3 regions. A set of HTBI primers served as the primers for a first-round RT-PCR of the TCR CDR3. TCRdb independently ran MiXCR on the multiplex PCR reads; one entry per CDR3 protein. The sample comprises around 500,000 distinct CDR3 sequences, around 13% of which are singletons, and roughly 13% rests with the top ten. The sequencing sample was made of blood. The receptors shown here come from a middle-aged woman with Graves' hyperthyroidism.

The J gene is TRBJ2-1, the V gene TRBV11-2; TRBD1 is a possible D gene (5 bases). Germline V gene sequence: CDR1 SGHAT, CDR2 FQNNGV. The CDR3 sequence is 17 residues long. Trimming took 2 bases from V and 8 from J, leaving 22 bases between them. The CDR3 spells CASSLNFEDIQIDEQFF. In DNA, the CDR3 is TGTGCCAGCAGCTTAAACTTCGAGGACATACAAATAGATGAGCAGTTCTTC.

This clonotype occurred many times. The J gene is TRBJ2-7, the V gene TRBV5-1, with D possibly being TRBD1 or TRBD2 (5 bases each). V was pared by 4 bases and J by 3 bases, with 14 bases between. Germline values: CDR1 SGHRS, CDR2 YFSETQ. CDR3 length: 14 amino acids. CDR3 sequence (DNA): TGCGCCAGCAGCCTCCGGGACCTTGACTACGAGCAGTACTTC. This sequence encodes CASSLRDLDYEQYF.

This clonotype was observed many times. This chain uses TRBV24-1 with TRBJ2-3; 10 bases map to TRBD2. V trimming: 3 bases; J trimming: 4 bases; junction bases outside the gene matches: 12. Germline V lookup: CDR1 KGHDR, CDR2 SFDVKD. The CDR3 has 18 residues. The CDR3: CATSDPRTSGLGADTQYF. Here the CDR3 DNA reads TGTGCCACCAGTGATCCCCGGACTAGCGGACTAGGGGCAGATACGCAGTATTTT.

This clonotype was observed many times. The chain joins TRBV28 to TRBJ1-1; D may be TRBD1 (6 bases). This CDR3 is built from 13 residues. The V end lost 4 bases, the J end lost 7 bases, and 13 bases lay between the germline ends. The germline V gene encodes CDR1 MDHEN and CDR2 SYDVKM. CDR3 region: CASSYREGLEAFF. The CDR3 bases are TGTGCCAGCAGTTACAGGGAAGGCCTTGAAGCTTTCTTT.

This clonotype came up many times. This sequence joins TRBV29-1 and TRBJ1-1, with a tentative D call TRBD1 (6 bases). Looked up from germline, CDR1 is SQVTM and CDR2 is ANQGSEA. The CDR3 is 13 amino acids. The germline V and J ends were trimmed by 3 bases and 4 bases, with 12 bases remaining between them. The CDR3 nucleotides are TGCAGCGTTGAGGACAGCCGGAGCACTGAAGCTTTCTTT. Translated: CSVEDSRSTEAFF.

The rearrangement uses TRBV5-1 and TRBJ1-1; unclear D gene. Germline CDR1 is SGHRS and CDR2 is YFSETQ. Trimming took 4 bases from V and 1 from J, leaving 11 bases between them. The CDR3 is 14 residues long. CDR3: CASSNGSGNTEAFF. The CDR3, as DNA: TGCGCCAGCAGCAACGGCTCGGGGAACACTGAAGCTTTCTTT.

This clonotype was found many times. CDR3 DNA: TGTGCCAGCAGTTTGGTATCAGCGGGAGGCCGCGATGAGCAGTTCTTC. Encoded protein: CASSLVSAGGRDEQFF. The chain combines TRBV28 with TRBJ2-1; 9 bases match TRBD2. J gave up 8 bases and V 3 bases, and 11 bases lay outside the gene matches. The CDR3 is made up of 16 amino acids. The germline V gene encodes CDR1 MDHEN and CDR2 SYDVKM.

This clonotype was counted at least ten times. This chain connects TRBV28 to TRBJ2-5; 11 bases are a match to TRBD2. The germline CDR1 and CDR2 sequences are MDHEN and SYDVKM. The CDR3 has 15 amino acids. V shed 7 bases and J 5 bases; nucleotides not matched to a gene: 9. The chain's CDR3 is CASIPRGTSGETQYF. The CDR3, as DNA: TGTGCCAGCATCCCGCGGGGGACTAGCGGTGAGACCCAGTACTTC.

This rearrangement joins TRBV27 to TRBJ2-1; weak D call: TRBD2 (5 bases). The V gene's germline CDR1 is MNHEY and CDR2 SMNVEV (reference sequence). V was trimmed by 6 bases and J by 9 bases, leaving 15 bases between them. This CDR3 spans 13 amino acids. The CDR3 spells CASRSRGPSEQFF. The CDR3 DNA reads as TGTGCCAGCAGATCAAGAGGGCCGAGTGAGCAGTTCTTC.

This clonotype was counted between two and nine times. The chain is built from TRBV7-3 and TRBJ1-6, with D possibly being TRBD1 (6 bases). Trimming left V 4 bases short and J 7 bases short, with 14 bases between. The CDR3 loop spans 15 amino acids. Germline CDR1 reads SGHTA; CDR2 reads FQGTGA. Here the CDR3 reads CASSSTTGNNSPLHF. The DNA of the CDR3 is TGTGCCAGCAGCTCCACAACAGGGAACAATTCACCCCTCCACTTT.

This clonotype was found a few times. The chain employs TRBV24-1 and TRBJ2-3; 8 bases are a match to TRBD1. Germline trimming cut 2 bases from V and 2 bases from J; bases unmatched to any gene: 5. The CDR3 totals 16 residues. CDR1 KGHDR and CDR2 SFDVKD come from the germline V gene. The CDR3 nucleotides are TGTGCCACCAGTGATTACGGGACAGGAATCACAGATACGCAGTATTTT. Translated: CATSDYGTGITDTQYF.

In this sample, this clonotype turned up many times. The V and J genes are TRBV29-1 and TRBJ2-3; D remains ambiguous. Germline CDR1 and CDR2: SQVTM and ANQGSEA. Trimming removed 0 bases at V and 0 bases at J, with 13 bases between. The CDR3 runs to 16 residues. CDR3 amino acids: CSVEDGTASSTDTQYF. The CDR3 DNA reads TGCAGCGTTGAAGATGGTACAGCCTCTAGCACAGATACGCAGTATTTT.

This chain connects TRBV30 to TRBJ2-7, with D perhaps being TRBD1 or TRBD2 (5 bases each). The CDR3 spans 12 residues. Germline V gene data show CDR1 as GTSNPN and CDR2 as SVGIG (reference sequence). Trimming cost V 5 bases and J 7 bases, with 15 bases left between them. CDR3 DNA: TGTGCCTGGTTCCCCCGGGACGGGGAGCAGTACTTC. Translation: CAWFPRDGEQYF.

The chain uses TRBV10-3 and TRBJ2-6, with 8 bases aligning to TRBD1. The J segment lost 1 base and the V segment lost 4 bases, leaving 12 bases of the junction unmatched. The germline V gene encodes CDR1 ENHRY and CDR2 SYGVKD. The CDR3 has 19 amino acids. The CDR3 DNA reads TGTGCCATCAGTGTAGCGCCGGGACAGGCAACTTCTGGGGCCAACGTCCTGACTTTC. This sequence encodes CAISVAPGQATSGANVLTF.